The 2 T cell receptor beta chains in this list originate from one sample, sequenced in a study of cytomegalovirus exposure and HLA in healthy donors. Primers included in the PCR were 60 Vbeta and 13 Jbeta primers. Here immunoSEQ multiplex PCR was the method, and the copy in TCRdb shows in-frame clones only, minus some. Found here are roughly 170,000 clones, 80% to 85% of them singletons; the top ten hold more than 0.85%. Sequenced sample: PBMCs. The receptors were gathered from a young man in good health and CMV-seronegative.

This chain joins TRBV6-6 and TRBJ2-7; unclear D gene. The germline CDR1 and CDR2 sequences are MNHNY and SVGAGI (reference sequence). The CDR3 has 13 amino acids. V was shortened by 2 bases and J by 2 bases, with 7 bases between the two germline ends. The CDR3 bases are TGTGCCAGCAGTTACGAGGCTGCCTACGAGCAGTACTTC. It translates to CASSYEAAYEQYF.

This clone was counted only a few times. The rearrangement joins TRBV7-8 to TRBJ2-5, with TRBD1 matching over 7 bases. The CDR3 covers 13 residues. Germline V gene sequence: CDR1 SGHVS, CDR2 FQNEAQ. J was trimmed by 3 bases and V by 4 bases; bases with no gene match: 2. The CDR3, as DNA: TGTGCCAGCAGCTCCGGACAGGAAGAGACCCAGTACTTC. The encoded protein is CASSSGQEETQYF. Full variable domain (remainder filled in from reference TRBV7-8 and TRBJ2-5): GAGVSQSPRYKVAKRGQDVALRCDPISGHVSLFWYQQALGQGPEFLTYFQNEAQLDKSGLPSDRFFAERPEGSVSTLKIQRTQQEDSAVYLCASSSGQEETQYFGPGTRLLVL.